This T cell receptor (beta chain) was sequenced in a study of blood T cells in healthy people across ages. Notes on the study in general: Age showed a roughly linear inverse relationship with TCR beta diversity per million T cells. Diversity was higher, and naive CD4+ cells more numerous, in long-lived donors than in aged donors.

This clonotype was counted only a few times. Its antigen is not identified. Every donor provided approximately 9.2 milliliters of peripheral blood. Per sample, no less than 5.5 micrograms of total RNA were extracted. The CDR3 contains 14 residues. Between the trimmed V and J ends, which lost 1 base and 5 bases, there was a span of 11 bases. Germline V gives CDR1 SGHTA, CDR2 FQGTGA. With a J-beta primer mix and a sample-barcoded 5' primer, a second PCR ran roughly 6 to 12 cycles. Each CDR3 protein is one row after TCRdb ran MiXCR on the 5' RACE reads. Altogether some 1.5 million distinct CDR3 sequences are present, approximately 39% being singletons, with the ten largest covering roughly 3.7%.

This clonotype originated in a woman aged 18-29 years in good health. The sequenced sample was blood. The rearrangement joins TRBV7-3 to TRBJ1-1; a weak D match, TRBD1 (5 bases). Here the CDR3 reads CASSLNGARTEAFF. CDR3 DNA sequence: TGTGCCAGCAGCTTAAACGGGGCAAGGACTGAAGCTTTCTTT.